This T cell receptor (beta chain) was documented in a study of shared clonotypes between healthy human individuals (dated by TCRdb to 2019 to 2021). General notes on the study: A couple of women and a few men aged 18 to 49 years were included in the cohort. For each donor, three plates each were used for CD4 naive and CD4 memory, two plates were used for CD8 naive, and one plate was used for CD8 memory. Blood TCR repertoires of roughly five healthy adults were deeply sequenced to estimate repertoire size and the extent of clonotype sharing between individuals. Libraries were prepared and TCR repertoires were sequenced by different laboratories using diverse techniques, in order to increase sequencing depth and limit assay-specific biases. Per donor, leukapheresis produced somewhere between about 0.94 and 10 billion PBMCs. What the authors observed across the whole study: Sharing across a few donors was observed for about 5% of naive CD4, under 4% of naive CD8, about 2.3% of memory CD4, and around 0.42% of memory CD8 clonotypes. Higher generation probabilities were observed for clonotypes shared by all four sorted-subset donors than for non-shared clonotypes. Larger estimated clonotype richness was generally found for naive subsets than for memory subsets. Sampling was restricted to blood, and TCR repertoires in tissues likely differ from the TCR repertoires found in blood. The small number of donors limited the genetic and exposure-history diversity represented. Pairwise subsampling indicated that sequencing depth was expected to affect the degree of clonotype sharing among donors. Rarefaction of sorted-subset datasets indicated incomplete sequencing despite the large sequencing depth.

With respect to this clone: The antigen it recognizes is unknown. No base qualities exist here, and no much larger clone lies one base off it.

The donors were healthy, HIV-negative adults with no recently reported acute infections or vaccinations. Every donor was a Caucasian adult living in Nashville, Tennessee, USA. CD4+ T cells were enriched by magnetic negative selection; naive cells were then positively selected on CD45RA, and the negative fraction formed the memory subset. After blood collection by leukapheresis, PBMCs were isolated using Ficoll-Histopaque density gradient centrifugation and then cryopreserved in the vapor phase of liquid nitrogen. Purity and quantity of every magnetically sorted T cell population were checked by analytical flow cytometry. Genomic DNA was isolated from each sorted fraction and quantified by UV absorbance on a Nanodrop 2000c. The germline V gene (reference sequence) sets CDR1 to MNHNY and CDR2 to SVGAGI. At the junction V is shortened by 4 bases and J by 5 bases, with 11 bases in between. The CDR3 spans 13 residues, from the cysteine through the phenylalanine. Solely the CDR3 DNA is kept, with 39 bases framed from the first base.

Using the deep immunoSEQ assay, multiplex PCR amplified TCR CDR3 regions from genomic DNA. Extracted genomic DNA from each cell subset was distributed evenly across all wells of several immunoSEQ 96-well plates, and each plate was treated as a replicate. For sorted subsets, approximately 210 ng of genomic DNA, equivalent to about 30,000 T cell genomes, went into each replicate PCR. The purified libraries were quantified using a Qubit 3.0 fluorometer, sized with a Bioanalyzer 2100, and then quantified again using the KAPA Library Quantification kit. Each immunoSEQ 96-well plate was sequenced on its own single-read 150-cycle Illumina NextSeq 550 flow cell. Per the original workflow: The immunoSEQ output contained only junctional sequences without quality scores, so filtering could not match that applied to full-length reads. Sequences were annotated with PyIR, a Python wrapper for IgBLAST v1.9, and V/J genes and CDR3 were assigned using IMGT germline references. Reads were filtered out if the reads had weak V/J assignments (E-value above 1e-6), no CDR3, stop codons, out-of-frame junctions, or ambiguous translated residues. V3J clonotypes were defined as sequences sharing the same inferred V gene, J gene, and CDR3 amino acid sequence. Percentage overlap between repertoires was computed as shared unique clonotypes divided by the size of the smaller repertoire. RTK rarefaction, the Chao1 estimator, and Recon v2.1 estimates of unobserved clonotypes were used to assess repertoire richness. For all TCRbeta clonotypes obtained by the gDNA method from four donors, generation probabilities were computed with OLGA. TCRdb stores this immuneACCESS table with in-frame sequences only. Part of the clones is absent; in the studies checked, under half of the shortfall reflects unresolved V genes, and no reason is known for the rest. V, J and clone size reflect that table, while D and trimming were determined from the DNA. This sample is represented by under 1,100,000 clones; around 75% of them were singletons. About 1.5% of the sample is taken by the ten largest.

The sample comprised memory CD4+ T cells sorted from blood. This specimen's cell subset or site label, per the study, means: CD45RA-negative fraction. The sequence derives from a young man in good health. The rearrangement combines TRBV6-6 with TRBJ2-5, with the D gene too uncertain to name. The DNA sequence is TGTGCCAGCAGTTCCTCGGACGCGGAGACCCAGTACTTC. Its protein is CASSSSDAETQYF.